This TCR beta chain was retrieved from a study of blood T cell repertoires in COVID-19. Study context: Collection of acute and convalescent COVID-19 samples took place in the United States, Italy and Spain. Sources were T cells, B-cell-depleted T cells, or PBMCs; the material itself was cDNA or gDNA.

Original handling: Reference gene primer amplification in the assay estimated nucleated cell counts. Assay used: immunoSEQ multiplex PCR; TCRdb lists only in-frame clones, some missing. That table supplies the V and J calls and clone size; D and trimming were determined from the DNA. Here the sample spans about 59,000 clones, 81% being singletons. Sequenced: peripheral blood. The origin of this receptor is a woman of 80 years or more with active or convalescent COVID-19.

The CDR3 here is CASSLGLAGYNEQFF. As DNA, the CDR3 is TGTGCCAGCAGCTTAGGCCTAGCGGGGTACAATGAGCAGTTCTTC. The gene calls are TRBV7-3 and TRBJ2-1; 9 bases agree with TRBD2. The V segment lost 2 bases and the J segment 4 bases; nucleotides outside the gene matches: 3. CDR1 SGHTA and CDR2 FQGTGA come from the germline V gene. CDR3 size: 15 residues.